These 30 T cell receptor beta chains share one sample of origin, sequenced in a study of T cell responses to AZD1222 COVID-19 vaccine. This table comes from immunoSEQ multiplex PCR, and its TCRdb copy is limited to in-frame clones, with some not included. The sample includes about 130,000 clones, about 90% of them seen just once. Sequencing was performed on peripheral blood, taken on day 0 of AZD1222 vaccination. These receptors were taken from an adult in good health.

Only one count was recorded for this clone. V usage is TRBV9 and J usage is TRBJ1-2; 9 bases agree with TRBD1. This CDR3 is 16 amino acids long. The germline V gene encodes CDR1 SGDLS and CDR2 YYNGEE. Trimming cost V 4 bases and J 3 bases; bases outside gene matches: 10. CDR3 nucleotide sequence: TGTGCCAGCAGCCCACACCGGGACAGGGACTACTATGGCTACACCTTC. Its protein product is CASSPHRDRDYYGYTF.

The chain carries TRBV30 and TRBJ1-2, with D unclear. Trimming removed 0 bases at V and 3 bases at J, with 8 bases between. This CDR3 is 13 amino acids long. CDR1 is GTSNPN and CDR2 is SVGIG in the germline V gene (reference sequence). CDR3 in DNA: TGTGCCTGGAGTGTGGGCCTCGACTATGGCTACACCTTC. This codes for CAWSVGLDYGYTF.

The chain joins TRBV10-3 to TRBJ1-3; D is unclear. V was trimmed by 7 bases and J by 2 bases, leaving 18 bases between them. Germline lookup yields CDR1 ENHRY and CDR2 SYGVKD. This CDR3 contains 16 residues. This CDR3 is CAITPGRGGTGNTIYF. The CDR3 bases are TGTGCCATCACTCCCGGCCGGGGAGGTACTGGAAACACCATATATTTT.

The V call is TRBV4-2, the J call TRBJ1-5; D unclear. The CDR3 length is 15 residues. The germline V gene has CDR1 LGHNA and CDR2 YNFKEQ. Trimming pared 0 bases from V and 0 bases from J, leaving 6 bases between. The CDR3 DNA reads as TGTGCCAGCAGCCAAGAAGTCCATAGCAATCAGCCCCAGCATTTT. It encodes CASSQEVHSNQPQHF.

The genes are TRBV19 and TRBJ1-6; D possibly corresponds to TRBD1 (5 bases). The CDR3 extends over 14 amino acids. The germline CDR1 and CDR2 sequences are LNHDA and SQIVND (reference sequence). Trimming stripped 1 base from V and 11 bases from J, with 12 bases between. The CDR3 loop reads CASSIAGDRAPLHF. In nucleotides, the CDR3 is TGTGCCAGTAGTATAGCGGGGGACCGGGCACCCCTCCACTTT.

The rearrangement links TRBV5-1 to TRBJ2-1; the match to TRBD1 covers 8 bases. Germline V gene sequence: CDR1 SGHRS, CDR2 YFSETQ. V shed 6 bases and J 4 bases; nucleotides not matched to a gene: 12. This CDR3 spans 16 amino acids. The CDR3 here is CASTENRDRPYNEQFF. The CDR3 DNA reads as TGCGCCAGCACGGAGAACCGGGACAGGCCTTACAATGAGCAGTTCTTC.

The rearrangement joins TRBV3-1 (or the pseudogene TRBV3-2) to TRBJ1-1, with 7 bases matching TRBD1. Looked up from germline, CDR1 is LGHDT and CDR2 is YNNKEL (reference sequence). V lost 8 bases, J lost 1 base, and 13 bases stayed unmatched. The CDR3 loop spans 16 amino acids. For the CDR3, the DNA is TGTGCCAGCCGGGACCCCTCAAGACAGGGGAACACTGAAGCTTTCTTT. It translates to CASRDPSRQGNTEAFF.

The genes are TRBV11-2 and TRBJ2-7; D is ambiguous. The V end lost 1 base, the J end lost 7 bases, and 11 bases lay between the germline ends. Germline V gene sequence: CDR1 SGHAT, CDR2 FQNNGV. This CDR3 region has 13 residues. The CDR3 spells CASSLAIVGEQYF. CDR3 DNA sequence: TGTGCCAGCAGCTTAGCGATAGTGGGGGAGCAGTACTTC.

The chain has TRBV5-1 and TRBJ2-5; D not resolved. Germline values: CDR1 SGHRS, CDR2 YFSETQ. This CDR3 is 11 amino acids long. V lost 2 bases and J 3 bases, leaving 2 bases between the germline ends. The CDR3 reads CASSFEETQYF. CDR3 nucleotide sequence: TGCGCCAGCAGCTTTGAAGAGACCCAGTACTTC.

The chain employs TRBV4-1 and TRBJ1-3; TRBD1 aligns across 7 bases. Germline CDR1 and CDR2: MGHRA and YSYEKL. CDR3 length: 14 residues. V was pared by 6 bases and J by 2 bases, with 4 bases of the junction left unmatched. As DNA, the CDR3 is TGCGCCAGCAGTCCGACAGGGACTGGAAACACCATATATTTT. It is translated as CASSPTGTGNTIYF.

This rearrangement joins TRBV6-5 to TRBJ2-7, with D tentatively TRBD1 (7 bases). Between the trimmed V and J ends, which lost 0 bases and 2 bases, there was a span of 11 bases. This CDR3 has 15 residues. Per germline, CDR1 MNHEY and CDR2 SVGAGI. In DNA, the CDR3 is TGTGCCAGCAGTTACTCGAGGAGGGGGCCCTACGAGCAGTACTTC. Encoded protein: CASSYSRRGPYEQYF.

In this sample, this clone turned up once. This chain joins TRBV21-1 and TRBJ1-2; TRBD1 was called by the table and not checked on the DNA. TRBV21-1 is tagged as a pseudogene. CDR3 size: 20 residues. The CDR3 sequence: CASSNNIGANRETNNYGYTF. The CDR3 DNA follows: TGTGCCAGCAGCAACAATATTGGAGCAAACAGGGAAACAAATAACTATGGCTACACCTTC.

CDR3 DNA sequence: TGCGCCAGCAGCCGGTGGCGGGACACAGATACGCAGTATTTT. Protein sequence: CASSRWRDTDTQYF. The chain uses TRBV5-1 and TRBJ2-3; possible D gene TRBD2, 6 bases. V lost 4 bases to trimming and J lost 2 bases, with 11 bases between them. The germline CDR1 and CDR2 sequences are SGHRS and YFSETQ. The CDR3 spans 14 residues.

This clone was seen a single time. The chain joins TRBV28 to TRBJ2-7; 11 bases line up with TRBD1. The CDR3 extends over 14 amino acids. Germline assignment: CDR1 MDHEN and CDR2 SYDVKM. J gave up 7 bases and V 8 bases, and 10 bases lay outside the gene matches. The CDR3 spells CASGPGQGVGEQYF. CDR3 in DNA: TGTGCCAGCGGACCGGGACAGGGGGTGGGGGAGCAGTACTTC.

This rearrangement joins TRBV3-1 (or the pseudogene TRBV3-2) to TRBJ2-1; D unresolved. In germline, CDR1 is LGHDT, CDR2 YNNKEL (reference sequence). The CDR3 extends over 14 amino acids. Trimming removed 0 bases at V and 10 bases at J, with 13 bases between. The CDR3 DNA reads TGTGCCAGCAGCCAAGATGACGTCGGTAGGGAGCAGTTCTTC. Protein product: CASSQDDVGREQFF.

The J gene is TRBJ1-6, the V gene TRBV12-3 or TRBV12-4, with no clear D. This CDR3 is built from 12 residues. V was shortened by 3 bases and J by 10 bases, with 7 bases between the two germline ends. In DNA, the CDR3 is TGTGCCAGCAGTTTTGGGTGGTCACCCCTCCACTTT. It translates to CASSFGWSPLHF.

This chain connects TRBV18 to TRBJ1-2; D may be TRBD1 (6 bases). V was pared by 0 bases and J by 3 bases, with 23 bases between. The CDR3 is 19 amino acids. Germline lookup yields CDR1 KGHSH and CDR2 LQKENI. CDR3 residues: CASSPPAPILTGGDYGYTF. The CDR3 DNA reads TGTGCCAGCTCACCACCAGCGCCTATTCTGACAGGAGGTGACTATGGCTACACCTTC.

This clone was observed once. The J gene is TRBJ2-1, the V gene TRBV5-1, with D possibly TRBD2 on 5 matching bases. The V and J ends lost 2 bases and 6 bases respectively, with 15 bases between them. CDR1 is SGHRS, CDR2 YFSETQ, per germline. The CDR3 sequence is 15 residues long. The CDR3 nucleotides read TGCGCCAGCAGCTTTGCCGTGCCCGGAGGCAATGAGCAGTTCTTC. This codes for CASSFAVPGGNEQFF.

This chain connects TRBV2 to TRBJ1-1; 11 bases line up with TRBD1. Germline loops: CDR1 SNHLY, CDR2 FYNNEI. The CDR3 loop spans 13 amino acids. V lost 8 bases and J lost 6; bases outside the gene matches: 5. This CDR3 is CASSGTGGSEAFF. CDR3 nucleotides: TGTGCCAGCTCAGGGACAGGGGGATCTGAAGCTTTCTTT.

The genes are TRBV20-1 and TRBJ1-2, with D hard to call. Trimming stripped 4 bases from V and 4 bases from J, with 7 bases between. The CDR3 loop spans 11 amino acids. Germline V gene sequence: CDR1 DFQATT, CDR2 SNEGSKA (reference sequence). The DNA for the CDR3 is TGCAGTGCTACCCTAGTCTATGGCTACACCTTC. Translating gives CSATLVYGYTF.

V usage is TRBV11-3 and J usage is TRBJ1-3; D is unclear. V lost 6 bases, J lost 3 bases, and 9 bases lay in between. CDR1 is SGHNT and CDR2 is YENEEA in the germline V gene. The CDR3 is 13 residues long. CDR3 region: CASSPGVGNTIYF. CDR3 nucleotide sequence: TGTGCCAGCAGTCCCGGCGTTGGAAACACCATATATTTT.

This sequence joins TRBV3-1 (or the pseudogene TRBV3-2) and TRBJ1-1; D is uncertain. The CDR3 length is 13 residues. Germline CDR1 LGHDT, CDR2 YNNKEL (reference sequence). Trimming shortened V by 4 bases and J by 10 bases, and 16 bases separated the two germline ends. CDR3 in amino acids: CASSPGRVEGAFF. The CDR3 bases are TGTGCCAGCAGCCCAGGACGGGTAGAGGGAGCTTTCTTT.

This chain connects TRBV5-1 to TRBJ2-1, with 8 bases lining up with TRBD2. This CDR3 comprises 14 residues. Germline CDR1 and CDR2: SGHRS and YFSETQ. Trimming removed 4 bases from V and 6 bases from J; junction bases left unmatched: 6. The CDR3 loop is CASSPSGGRNEQFF. For the CDR3, the DNA is TGCGCCAGCAGCCCCTCGGGAGGGCGCAATGAGCAGTTCTTC.

This clone was observed a single time. The CDR3 spells CATGGRDLHEQFF. The CDR3 nucleotides are TGTGCCACCGGAGGGAGGGATTTACATGAGCAGTTCTTC. The gene calls are TRBV24-1 and TRBJ2-1; the match to TRBD2 covers 7 bases. V shed 9 bases, J shed 8 bases, and the junction held 9 bases outside the gene matches. The CDR3 has 13 residues. The germline V gene has CDR1 KGHDR and CDR2 SFDVKD.

This chain uses TRBV11-3 with TRBJ2-1; TRBD1 matches at 7 bases. The CDR3 extends over 14 amino acids. V shed 5 bases, J shed 5 bases, and the junction held 6 bases outside the gene matches. The germline V gene encodes CDR1 SGHNT and CDR2 YENEEA. The CDR3 DNA sequence: TGTGCCAGCAGCCTTCAGGGGGTCAACAATGAGCAGTTCTTC. It is translated as CASSLQGVNNEQFF. The entire variable domain, with the rest obtained from reference TRBV11-3 and TRBJ2-1, is as follows: EAGVVQSPRYKIIEKKQPVAFWCNPISGHNTLYWYLQNLGQGPELLIRYENEEAVDDSQLPKDRFSAERLKGVDSTLKIQPAELGDSAVYLCASSLQGVNNEQFFGPGTRLTVL.

V is TRBV27 and J is TRBJ1-1; no firm D call. The CDR3 has 13 amino acids. The germline V gene encodes CDR1 MNHEY and CDR2 SMNVEV (reference sequence). V dropped 2 bases and J dropped 3 bases, with 7 bases sitting between them. The chain's CDR3 is CASSLGFYTEAFF. The CDR3 coding sequence is TGTGCCAGCAGTTTAGGGTTTTACACTGAAGCTTTCTTT.

The rearrangement links TRBV5-1 to TRBJ2-7; the D gene is possibly TRBD1 (5 bases). The CDR3 is 13 amino acids. The ends were cut back, 4 bases at V and 4 bases at J, with 12 bases in the middle. CDR1 and CDR2 from the germline V gene are SGHRS and YFSETQ. CDR3 sequence reads: CASSDPQGYEQYF. The CDR3 DNA sequence: TGCGCCAGCAGCGACCCCCAGGGATACGAGCAGTACTTC.

This chain connects TRBV14 to TRBJ1-4; TRBD1 might be the D (6 bases). Trimming removed 4 bases from V and 8 bases from J, with 17 bases in between. Germline loops: CDR1 SGHDN, CDR2 FVKESK. There are 15 residues in the CDR3. The CDR3 DNA is TGTGCCAGCAGCCTGGTAGGGGGGGCTGGCGAAAAACTGTTTTTT. It translates to CASSLVGGAGEKLFF.

This clone is a singleton in its sample. This chain links TRBV27 with TRBJ1-5, with 12 bases lining up with TRBD1. Looked up from germline, CDR1 is MNHEY and CDR2 is SMNVEV (reference sequence). The CDR3 is made up of 17 amino acids. The trim removed 2 bases at V and 9 bases at J, leaving 11 bases unmatched. The CDR3 is CASSLVWDRGPRGPQHF. In DNA form, the CDR3 reads TGTGCCAGCAGTTTAGTTTGGGACAGGGGGCCCCGGGGGCCCCAGCATTTT.

V and J are TRBV28 and TRBJ2-7, with D perhaps assigned TRBD1 or TRBD2 (5 bases each). The ends were cut back, 8 bases at V and 4 bases at J, with 21 bases in the middle. Germline lookup yields CDR1 MDHEN and CDR2 SYDVKM. This CDR3 spans 15 amino acids. CDR3 DNA: TGTGCCAGCGGGGAGAGGGGTGGTGGCAGTTACGAGCAGTACTTC. It specifies CASGERGGGSYEQYF. Full variable domain (remainder filled in from reference TRBV28 and TRBJ2-7): DVKVTQSSRYLVKRTGEKVFLECVQDMDHENMFWYRQDPGLGLRLIYFSYDVKMKEKGDIPEGYSVSREKKERFSLILESASTNQTSMYLCASGERGGGSYEQYFGPGTRLTVT.